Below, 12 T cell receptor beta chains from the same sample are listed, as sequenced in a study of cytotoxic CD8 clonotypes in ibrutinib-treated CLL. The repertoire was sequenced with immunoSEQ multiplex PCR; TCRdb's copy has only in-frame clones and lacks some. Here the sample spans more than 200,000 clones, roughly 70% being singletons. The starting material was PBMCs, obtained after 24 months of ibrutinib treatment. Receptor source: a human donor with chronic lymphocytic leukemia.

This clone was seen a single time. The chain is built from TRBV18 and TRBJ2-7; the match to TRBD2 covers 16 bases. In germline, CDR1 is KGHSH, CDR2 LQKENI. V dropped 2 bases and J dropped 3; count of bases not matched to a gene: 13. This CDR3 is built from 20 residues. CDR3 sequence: CASSPMMSGTSGRAGYEQYF. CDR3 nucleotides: TGTGCCAGCTCACCAATGATGAGCGGGACTAGCGGGAGGGCCGGCTACGAGCAGTACTTC.

The CDR3, as DNA: TGTGCCAGCAGCGCACGGGACAGAAGGACTGAAGCTTTCTTT. Its translation: CASSARDRRTEAFF. The V gene is TRBV9, the J gene TRBJ1-1, with 7 bases aligning to TRBD1. The V gene end was trimmed by 3 bases and the J gene end by 5 bases; junction bases not matched to a gene: 7. CDR3 length: 14 residues. Looked up from germline, CDR1 is SGDLS and CDR2 is YYNGEE.

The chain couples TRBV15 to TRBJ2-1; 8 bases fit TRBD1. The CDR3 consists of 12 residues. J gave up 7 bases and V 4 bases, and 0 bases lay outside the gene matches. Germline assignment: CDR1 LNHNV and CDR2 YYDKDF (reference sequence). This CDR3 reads CATSNRGNEQFF. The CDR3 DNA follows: TGTGCCACCAGCAACAGGGGGAATGAGCAGTTCTTC.

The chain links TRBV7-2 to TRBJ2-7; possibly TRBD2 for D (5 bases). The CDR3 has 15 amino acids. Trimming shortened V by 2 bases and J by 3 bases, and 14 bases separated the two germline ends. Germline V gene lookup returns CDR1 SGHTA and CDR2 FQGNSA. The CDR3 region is CASSLFPGTNYEQYF. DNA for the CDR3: TGTGCCAGCAGCTTATTTCCGGGAACAAACTACGAGCAGTACTTC.

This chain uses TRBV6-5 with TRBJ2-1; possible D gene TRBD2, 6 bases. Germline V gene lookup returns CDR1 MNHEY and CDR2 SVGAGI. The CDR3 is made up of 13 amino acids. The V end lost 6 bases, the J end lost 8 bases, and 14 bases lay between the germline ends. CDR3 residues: CASSLTGVDEQFF. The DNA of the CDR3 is TGTGCCAGCAGCTTAACGGGAGTGGATGAGCAGTTCTTC.

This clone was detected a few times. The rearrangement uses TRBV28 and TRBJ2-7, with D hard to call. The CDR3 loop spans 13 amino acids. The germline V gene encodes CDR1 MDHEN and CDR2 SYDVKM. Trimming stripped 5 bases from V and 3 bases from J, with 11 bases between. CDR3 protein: CASSPSRFYEQYF. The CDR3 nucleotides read TGTGCCAGCAGTCCGTCCAGGTTCTACGAGCAGTACTTC.

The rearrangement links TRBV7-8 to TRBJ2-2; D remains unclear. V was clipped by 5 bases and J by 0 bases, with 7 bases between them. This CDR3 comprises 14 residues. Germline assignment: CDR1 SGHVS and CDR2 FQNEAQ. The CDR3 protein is CASSPESNTGELFF. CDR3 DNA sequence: TGTGCCAGCAGCCCAGAATCGAACACCGGGGAGCTGTTTTTT.

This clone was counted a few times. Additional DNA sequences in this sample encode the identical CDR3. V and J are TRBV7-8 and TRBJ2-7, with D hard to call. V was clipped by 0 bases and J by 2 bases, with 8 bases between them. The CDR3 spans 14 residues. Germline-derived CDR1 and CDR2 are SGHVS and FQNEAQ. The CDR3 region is CASSLAHGTYEQYF. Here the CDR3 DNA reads TGTGCCAGCAGCTTAGCGCATGGGACCTACGAGCAGTACTTC.

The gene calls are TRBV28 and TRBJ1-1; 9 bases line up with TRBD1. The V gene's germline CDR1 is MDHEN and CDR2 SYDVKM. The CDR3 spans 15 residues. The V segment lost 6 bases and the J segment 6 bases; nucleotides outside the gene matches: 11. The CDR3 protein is CASSPPGTGIPEAFF. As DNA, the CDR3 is TGTGCCAGCAGCCCGCCCGGGACAGGGATCCCTGAAGCTTTCTTT. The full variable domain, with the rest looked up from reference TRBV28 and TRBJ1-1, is DVKVTQSSRYLVKRTGEKVFLECVQDMDHENMFWYRQDPGLGLRLIYFSYDVKMKEKGDIPEGYSVSREKKERFSLILESASTNQTSMYLCASSPPGTGIPEAFFGQGTRLTVV.

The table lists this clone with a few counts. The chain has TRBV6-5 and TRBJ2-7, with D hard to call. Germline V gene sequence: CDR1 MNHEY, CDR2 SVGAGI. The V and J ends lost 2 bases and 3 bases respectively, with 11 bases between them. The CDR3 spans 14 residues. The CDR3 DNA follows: TGTGCCAGCAGTTACGGCACGGATAACTACGAGCAGTACTTC. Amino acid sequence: CASSYGTDNYEQYF.

CDR3 sequence reads: CASRPPGQGSGAFF. The DNA of the CDR3 is TGTGCCAGCAGACCACCGGGACAGGGGTCGGGAGCTTTCTTT. The chain joins TRBV6-5 to TRBJ1-1, with TRBD1 matching 10 bases. The CDR3 has 14 residues. After removal of 6 bases from V and 10 bases from J, the junction contained 11 bases not matched to a gene. The germline CDR1 and CDR2 sequences are MNHEY and SVGAGI.

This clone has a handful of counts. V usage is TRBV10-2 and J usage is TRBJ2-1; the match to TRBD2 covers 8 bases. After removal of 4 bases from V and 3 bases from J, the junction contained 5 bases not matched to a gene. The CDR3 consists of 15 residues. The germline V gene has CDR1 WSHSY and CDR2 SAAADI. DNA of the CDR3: TGCGCCAGCAGTGGTCAACTAGCGGTCTACAATGAGCAGTTCTTC. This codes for CASSGQLAVYNEQFF.